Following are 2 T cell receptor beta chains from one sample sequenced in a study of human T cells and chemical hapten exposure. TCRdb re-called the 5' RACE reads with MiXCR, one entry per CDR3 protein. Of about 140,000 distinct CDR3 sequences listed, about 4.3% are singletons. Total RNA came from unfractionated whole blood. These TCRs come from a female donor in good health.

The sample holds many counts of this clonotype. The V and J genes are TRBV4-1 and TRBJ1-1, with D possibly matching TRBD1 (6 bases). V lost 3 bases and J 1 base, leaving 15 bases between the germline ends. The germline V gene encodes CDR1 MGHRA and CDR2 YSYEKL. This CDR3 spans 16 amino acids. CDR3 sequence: CASSHPRRGTNTEAFF. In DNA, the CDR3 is TGCGCCAGCAGCCATCCACGCAGGGGAACGAACACTGAAGCTTTCTTT.

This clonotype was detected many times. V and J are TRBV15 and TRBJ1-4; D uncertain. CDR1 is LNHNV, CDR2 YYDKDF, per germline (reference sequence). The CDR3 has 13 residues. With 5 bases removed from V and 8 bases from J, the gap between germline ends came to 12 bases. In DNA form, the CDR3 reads TGTGCCACCAGCGTAGCCCGCCCGGAAAAACTGTTTTTT. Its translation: CATSVARPEKLFF.